This note documents a single T cell receptor beta chain sequence. With cryopreserved PBMCs as the source, 2 to 2.5 micrograms of genomic DNA went to TCR beta libraries. This entry belongs to a study of cytotoxic CD8 clonotypes in ibrutinib-treated CLL. Per germline, CDR1 MGHDK and CDR2 SYGVNS. Trimming shortened V by 2 bases and J by 4 bases, and 14 bases separated the two germline ends. This CDR3 has 15 residues. TCRdb keeps only in-frame clones here, not all; method: immunoSEQ multiplex PCR. Among around 200,000 clones listed, 65% to 80% were seen once. This specimen consisted of PBMCs, obtained after 12 months of ibrutinib treatment. The clonotype comes from a human donor with chronic lymphocytic leukemia. V gene TRBV25-1 combines with J gene TRBJ1-2; the D gene is possibly TRBD1 (6 bases). CDR3 loop: CASSEQGGQGYGYTF. The CDR3 DNA is TGTGCCAGCAGTGAACAAGGGGGGCAAGGCTATGGCTACACCTTC.